A single T cell receptor (beta chain) is shown here with its context. The antigen is undetermined. Cultured CD4+ T cell DNA underwent sequencing with the Oncomine TCR Beta short-read assay. Someone extracted genomic DNA from cultured CD4+ T cells. Using its own MiXCR run on the PCR reads, TCRdb lists one record per CDR3 protein. The profile shows around 10,000 distinct CDR3 sequences, approximately 39% of them singletons. Treatment described: roughly 10-day PBMC culture with coronavirus spike peptide pools or control peptides (ViraFEST assay). Those CD4+ T cells from the unexposed donor predate the COVID-19 pandemic (2011-2018). These data belong to a study of vaccination and CD4 T cells after COVID-19. Germline lookup yields CDR1 LNHDA and CDR2 SQIVND (reference sequence). CDR3 length: 15 residues. V was cut by 6 bases and J by 0 bases, with 9 bases left in between.

The source is a human donor in good health. The chain couples TRBV19 to TRBJ2-6; D remains ambiguous. Sequences were obtained from CD4+ T cells from blood, cultured in vitro. CDR3 sequence reads: CASRKSSSGANVLTF. CDR3 bases: TGTGCCAGTAGAAAATCGAGCTCTGGGGCCAACGTCCTGACTTTC.